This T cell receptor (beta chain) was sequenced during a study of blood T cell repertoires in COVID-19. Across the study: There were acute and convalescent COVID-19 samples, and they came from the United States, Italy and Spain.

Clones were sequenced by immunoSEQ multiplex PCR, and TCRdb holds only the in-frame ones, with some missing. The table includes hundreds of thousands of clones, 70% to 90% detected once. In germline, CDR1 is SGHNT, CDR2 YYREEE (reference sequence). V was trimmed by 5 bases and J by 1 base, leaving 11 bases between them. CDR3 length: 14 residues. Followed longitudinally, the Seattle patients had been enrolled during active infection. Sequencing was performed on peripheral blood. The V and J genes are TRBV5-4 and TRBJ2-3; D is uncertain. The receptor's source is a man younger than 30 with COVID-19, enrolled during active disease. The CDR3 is CASSRVSGTDTQYF. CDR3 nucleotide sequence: TGTGCCAGCAGTCGGGTGAGTGGCACAGATACGCAGTATTTT.